The clone carrying this T cell receptor beta chain was recorded at least ten times. Its antigen is not identified. As it was prepared, the TCRbeta library received unique molecular identifiers. TCRdb analysed the PCR reads with MiXCR anew, one entry per CDR3 protein. The table records about 600,000 distinct CDR3 sequences, 13% of them present only once. These data originate in a study of T-cell reconstitution after alpha-beta-depleted transplantation in children. Study-wide results and limits: Day-60 TCRbeta diversity that was high in some patients was derived from surviving recipient T cells and thymic progenitors. Roughly two months post-transplant, alpha-beta T cells reportedly originated from several hundred graft clones that had expanded. T-cell counts and diversity were attributed mostly to newly produced T cells one year after transplant.

V was pared by 0 bases and J by 7 bases, with 16 bases between. The CDR3 has 16 amino acids. Germline lookup yields CDR1 LGHNA and CDR2 YNFKEQ. The rearrangement links TRBV4-2 to TRBJ2-1, with TRBD2 as a possible D gene (5 bases). Source: PBMCs, mostly from graft donor cells, taken 360 days after TCRalphabeta/CD19-depleted stem cell transplant. This receptor was obtained from a male patient younger than 18 who had a stem cell transplant for acute myeloid leukemia, so the T cells may come from the graft donor. CDR3 loop: CASSQDGRVTTNEQFF. The CDR3 coding sequence is TGTGCCAGCAGCCAAGATGGACGGGTGACTACTAATGAGCAGTTCTTC.